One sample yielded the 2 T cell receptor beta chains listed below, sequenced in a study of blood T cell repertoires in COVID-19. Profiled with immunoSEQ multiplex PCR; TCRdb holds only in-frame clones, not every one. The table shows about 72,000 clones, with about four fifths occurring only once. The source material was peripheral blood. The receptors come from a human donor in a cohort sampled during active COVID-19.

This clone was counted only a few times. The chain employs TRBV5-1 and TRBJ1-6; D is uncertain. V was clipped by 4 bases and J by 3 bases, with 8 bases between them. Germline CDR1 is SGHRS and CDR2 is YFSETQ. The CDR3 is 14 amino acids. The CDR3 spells CASSPGYYNSPLHF. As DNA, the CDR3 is TGCGCCAGCAGCCCAGGCTACTATAATTCACCCCTCCACTTT.

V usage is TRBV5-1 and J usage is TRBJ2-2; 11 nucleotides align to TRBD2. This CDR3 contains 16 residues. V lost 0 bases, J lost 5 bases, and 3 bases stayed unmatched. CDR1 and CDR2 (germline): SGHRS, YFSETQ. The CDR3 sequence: CASSLAGTSGTGELFF. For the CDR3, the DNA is TGCGCCAGCAGCTTGGCTGGGACTAGCGGAACCGGGGAGCTGTTTTTT.